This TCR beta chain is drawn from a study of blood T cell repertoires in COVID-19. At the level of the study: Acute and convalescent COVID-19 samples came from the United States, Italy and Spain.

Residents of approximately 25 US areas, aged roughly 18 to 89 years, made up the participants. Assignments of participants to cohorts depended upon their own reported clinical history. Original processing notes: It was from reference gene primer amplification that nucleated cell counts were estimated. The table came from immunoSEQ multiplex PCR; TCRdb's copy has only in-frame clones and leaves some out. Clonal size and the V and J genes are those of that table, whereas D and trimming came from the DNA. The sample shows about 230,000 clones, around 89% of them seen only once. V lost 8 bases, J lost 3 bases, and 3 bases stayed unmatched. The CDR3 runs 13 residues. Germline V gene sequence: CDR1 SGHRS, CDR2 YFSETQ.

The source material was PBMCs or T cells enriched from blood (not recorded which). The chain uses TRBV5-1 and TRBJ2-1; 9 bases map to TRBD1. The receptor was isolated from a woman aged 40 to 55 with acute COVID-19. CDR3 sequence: CASGTGSYNEQFF. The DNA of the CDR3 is TGCGCCAGTGGGACAGGGAGCTACAATGAGCAGTTCTTC.